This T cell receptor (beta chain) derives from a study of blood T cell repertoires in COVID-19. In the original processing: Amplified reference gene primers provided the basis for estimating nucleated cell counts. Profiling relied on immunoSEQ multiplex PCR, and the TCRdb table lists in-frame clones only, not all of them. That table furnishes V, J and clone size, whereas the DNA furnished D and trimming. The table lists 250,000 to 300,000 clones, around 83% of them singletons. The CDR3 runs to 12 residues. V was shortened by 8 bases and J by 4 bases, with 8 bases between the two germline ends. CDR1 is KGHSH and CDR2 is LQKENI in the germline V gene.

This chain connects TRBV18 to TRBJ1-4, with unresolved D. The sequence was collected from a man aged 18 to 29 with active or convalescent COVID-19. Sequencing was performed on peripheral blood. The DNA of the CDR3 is TGTGCCAGCAAATACAGTAATGAAAAACTGTTTTTT. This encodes CASKYSNEKLFF. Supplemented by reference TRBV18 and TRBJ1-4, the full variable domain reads NAGVMQNPRHLVRRRGQEARLRCSPMKGHSHVYWYRQLPEEGLKFMVYLQKENIIDESGMPKERFSAEFPKEGPSILRIQQVVRGDSAAYFCASKYSNEKLFFGSGTQLSVL.